This T cell receptor (beta chain) stems from a study of T cell responses to AZD1222 COVID-19 vaccine. At the level of the study: Second-dose recipients at about 4 or about 12 weeks were treated as one pooled group. Study results and limitations: Donors were chiefly white British, with a greater number of females, and clonal diversity was perhaps underestimated. Vaccine-related CD4 TCRs covered spike, predominating at 160-218 and 743-854. Reportedly, close to half of spike-specific TCRs are directed against unmutated variant regions.

About this clone itself: No antigen is known for it.

Germline V CDR1 and CDR2: SEHNR, FQNEAQ (reference sequence). The CDR3 spans 15 residues. Trimming left V 5 bases short and J 6 bases short, with 16 bases between. Sequencing was performed with immunoSEQ multiplex PCR; in TCRdb, only in-frame clones are kept and a portion is missing. The sample has roughly 260,000 clones, about 92% seen once. The receptor was isolated from an adult in good health. The sample consisted of peripheral blood, taken on day 0 of AZD1222 vaccination. This chain connects TRBV7-9 to TRBJ2-2; D might be TRBD2 (5 bases). The CDR3 DNA sequence: TGTGCCAGCAGCCGAAACGGACTGGCCCCCGGGGAGCTGTTTTTT. It encodes CASSRNGLAPGELFF.